The sequence of this TCR beta chain was determined in a study of blood T cell repertoires in COVID-19. Study context: Acute-phase and convalescent COVID-19 samples originated in the United States, Italy and Spain.

As handled by the study authors: Amplification of reference gene primers provided the estimated nucleated cell counts. The method was immunoSEQ multiplex PCR; TCRdb's version includes in-frame clones alone and lacks a portion of them. V and J calls and clone size come straight from that table; D and trimming were deduced from the DNA. The profile covers around 210,000 clones, with about 90% appearing a single time and 0.6% to 0.9% taken by the ten largest. With respect to this clone: Other nucleotide sequences in the sample specify the same CDR3.

The specimen was peripheral blood. The clonotype was recovered from a woman in her 70s with acute or convalescent COVID-19.

The chain's CDR3 is CASSYSGQGSNQPQHF. The CDR3 region has the DNA TGTGCCAGCAGTTACTCAGGACAGGGTAGCAATCAGCCCCAGCATTTT. V usage is TRBV6-2 or TRBV6-3 and J usage is TRBJ1-5; 8 nucleotides align to TRBD1. Germline CDR1 is MNHEY and CDR2 is SVGEGT. Trimming cost V 0 bases and J 0 bases; bases outside gene matches: 1. This CDR3 has 16 residues.